This is a list of T cell receptor beta chains from one sample in a study of blood T cells in healthy people across ages. TCRdb itself ran the 5' RACE reads through MiXCR, one entry per CDR3 protein. The sample lists about 1.4 million distinct CDR3 sequences; approximately 59% were seen once. Sequencing used blood. Receptor source: a man younger than 35 in good health. CDR3s include the opening cysteine and the closing phenylalanine or tryptophan. D genes are given only for firm matches. A clone size is listed for some rows: how often the clone was seen (once, few, many), or a class if it is expanded.

v_gene: TRBV12-3/TRBV12-4; j_gene: TRBJ2-3; d_gene: TRBD2; abundance: few; CDR3nt: TGTGCCAGCGGTCGGACTCGACTAGCCCGCACAGATACGCAGTATTTT; CDR3aa: CASGRTRLARTDTQYF
v_gene: TRBV4-2; j_gene: TRBJ2-1; d_gene: TRBD2; abundance: .; CDR3nt: TGTGCCAGCAGCCAAGAGTCCGCGGGAGTGATGGGCCACAATGAGCAGTTCTTC; CDR3aa: CASSQESAGVMGHNEQFF
v_gene: TRBV27; j_gene: TRBJ1-5; d_gene: .; abundance: .; CDR3nt: TGTGCCAGCAGTTCCTTCCCGCCGGGGGGCCAGCCCCAGCATTTT; CDR3aa: CASSSFPPGGQPQHF
v_gene: TRBV7-9; j_gene: TRBJ2-5; d_gene: .; abundance: .; CDR3nt: TGTGCCAGCAGCTTAGCAGAGGAGTCGTTTCAGACCCAGTACTTC; CDR3aa: CASSLAEESFQTQYF
v_gene: TRBV29-1; j_gene: TRBJ2-6; d_gene: .; abundance: .; CDR3nt: TGCAGCGTTGAATTTCCAGGGCTAAGCGGGGCCAACGTCCTGACTTTC; CDR3aa: CSVEFPGLSGANVLTF
v_gene: TRBV9; j_gene: TRBJ2-1; d_gene: TRBD2; abundance: .; CDR3nt: TGTGCCAGCGGGACTAGCCCGGGAGTATTCGCGGACAATGAGCAGTTCTTC; CDR3aa: CASGTSPGVFADNEQFF
v_gene: TRBV30; j_gene: TRBJ1-1; d_gene: .; abundance: .; CDR3nt: TGTGCCTGGAGTGTACAGGAGGGCACTGAAGCTTTCTTT; CDR3aa: CAWSVQEGTEAFF
v_gene: TRBV13; j_gene: TRBJ2-7; d_gene: .; abundance: .; CDR3nt: TGTGCCAGCAGCTCCCTCGGAGGGGACGAGCAGTACTTC; CDR3aa: CASSSLGGDEQYF
v_gene: TRBV7-2; j_gene: TRBJ2-7; d_gene: .; abundance: .; CDR3nt: TGTGCCAGCAGCCCTTATAGTACCTACGAGCAGTACTTC; CDR3aa: CASSPYSTYEQYF
v_gene: TRBV2; j_gene: TRBJ2-7; d_gene: .; abundance: .; CDR3nt: TGTGCCAGCCTCGACAGGACTCGATACGAGCAGTACTTC; CDR3aa: CASLDRTRYEQYF
v_gene: TRBV4-3; j_gene: TRBJ2-7; d_gene: .; abundance: once; CDR3nt: TGCGCCAGCAGCCTAGAGAGAGTAACCTACGAGCAGTACTTC; CDR3aa: CASSLERVTYEQYF
v_gene: TRBV29-1; j_gene: TRBJ1-2; d_gene: .; abundance: few; CDR3nt: TGCAGCGTTGAAGTGGTTCAGCTGAATGGCTACACCTTC; CDR3aa: CSVEVVQLNGYTF
v_gene: TRBV5-1; j_gene: TRBJ2-5; d_gene: .; abundance: few; CDR3nt: TGCGCCAGCAGCTTGGGGGGCCTCGGAGGGACCCAGTACTTC; CDR3aa: CASSLGGLGGTQYF
v_gene: TRBV11-2; j_gene: TRBJ1-2; d_gene: TRBD1; abundance: .; CDR3nt: TGTGCCAGCAGCTTAGCCGGGACAGGGGCAACCTATGGCTACACCTTC; CDR3aa: CASSLAGTGATYGYTF
v_gene: TRBV6-5; j_gene: TRBJ2-7; d_gene: .; abundance: .; CDR3nt: TGTGCCAGCAGGGGAGCCGGTAGCGAGCAGTACTTC; CDR3aa: CASRGAGSEQYF
v_gene: TRBV4-1; j_gene: TRBJ1-2; d_gene: .; abundance: .; CDR3nt: TGCGCCAGCAGCCAACTATTCGGGGGATCGGGCTATGGCTACACCTTC; CDR3aa: CASSQLFGGSGYGYTF
v_gene: TRBV12-3/TRBV12-4; j_gene: TRBJ2-6; d_gene: .; abundance: few; CDR3nt: TGTGCCAGCAGTTTAACCTGGGATGGGGCCAACGTCCTGACTTTC; CDR3aa: CASSLTWDGANVLTF
v_gene: TRBV7-9; j_gene: TRBJ1-4; d_gene: TRBD1; abundance: few; CDR3nt: TGTGCCAGCAGCTTTAACAGGGGTTCGGATGAAAAACTGTTTTTT; CDR3aa: CASSFNRGSDEKLFF
v_gene: TRBV3-1; j_gene: TRBJ2-1; d_gene: .; abundance: .; CDR3nt: TGTGCCGGCAGCGGAACTGGGCGGGCACCTAACAATGAGCAGTTCTTC; CDR3aa: CAGSGTGRAPNNEQFF
v_gene: TRBV29-1; j_gene: TRBJ2-3; d_gene: .; abundance: .; CDR3nt: TGCAGCGTTGAGCCGCAGAGGCTGGACAGCACAGATACGCAGTATTTT; CDR3aa: CSVEPQRLDSTDTQYF
v_gene: TRBV7-9; j_gene: TRBJ2-1; d_gene: .; abundance: .; CDR3nt: TGTGCCAGCAGCTTACCCGACTTGGCAGAGTTGTTCAATGAGCAGTTCTTC; CDR3aa: CASSLPDLAELFNEQFF
v_gene: TRBV20-1; j_gene: TRBJ2-1; d_gene: .; abundance: .; CDR3nt: TGCAGTGCTAGAGGGGGGAGCAGTGAGCAGTTCTTC; CDR3aa: CSARGGSSEQFF
v_gene: TRBV20-1; j_gene: TRBJ2-1; d_gene: TRBD2; abundance: .; CDR3nt: TGCAGTGCTAGCCCGAGAGCGGGAGGACACTACAATGAGCAGTTCTTC; CDR3aa: CSASPRAGGHYNEQFF
v_gene: TRBV20-1; j_gene: TRBJ2-5; d_gene: TRBD2; abundance: .; CDR3nt: TGCAGTGCTAAAACAGGACTAGCGGGAGGGAGCCAGTACTTC; CDR3aa: CSAKTGLAGGSQYF
v_gene: TRBV2; j_gene: TRBJ2-1; d_gene: TRBD2; abundance: .; CDR3nt: TGTGCCAGCAGTGAATTAGGACTAGCGGACAATGAGCAGTTCTTC; CDR3aa: CASSELGLADNEQFF
v_gene: TRBV2; j_gene: TRBJ2-5; d_gene: .; abundance: .; CDR3nt: TGTGCCAGCAGGGCCGCGGGCCTCCAAGAGACCCAGTACTTC; CDR3aa: CASRAAGLQETQYF
v_gene: TRBV9; j_gene: TRBJ2-6; d_gene: .; abundance: .; CDR3nt: TGTGCCAGCAGCGACGCACGAGGGGTCTCTGGGGCCAACGTCCTGACTTTC; CDR3aa: CASSDARGVSGANVLTF
v_gene: TRBV6-1; j_gene: TRBJ2-5; d_gene: TRBD2; abundance: few; CDR3nt: TGTGCCAGCAGCCCTGTGCTAGCGGAAGAGACCCAGTACTTC; CDR3aa: CASSPVLAEETQYF
v_gene: TRBV2; j_gene: TRBJ1-2; d_gene: .; abundance: .; CDR3nt: TGTGCCAGCAGTGTAACAGGGTTGTACGGCTACACCTTC; CDR3aa: CASSVTGLYGYTF
v_gene: TRBV7-2; j_gene: TRBJ2-3; d_gene: .; abundance: .; CDR3nt: TGTGCCAGCAGCTTAGTTGGGACTCCAAGAAGCACAGATACGCAGTATTTT; CDR3aa: CASSLVGTPRSTDTQYF
v_gene: TRBV5-1; j_gene: TRBJ2-5; d_gene: TRBD2; abundance: .; CDR3nt: TGCGCCAGCAGCTTGGGTAGCGGGACTTACAATGAGCAGTACTTC; CDR3aa: CASSLGSGTYNEQYF
v_gene: TRBV12-3/TRBV12-4; j_gene: TRBJ2-5; d_gene: .; abundance: .; CDR3nt: TGTGCCAGCTCCACGGTCGGGTTGCAGGAGACCCGGTACTTC; CDR3aa: CASSTVGLQETRYF
v_gene: TRBV28; j_gene: TRBJ2-7; d_gene: .; abundance: .; CDR3nt: TGTGCCAGCAGTCCCTCTGACGGCGGGATTACATTCCAGTACTTC; CDR3aa: CASSPSDGGITFQYF
v_gene: TRBV19; j_gene: TRBJ2-1; d_gene: TRBD2; abundance: .; CDR3nt: TGTGCCAGTAGTATTGCCGGTAGCGGGCGCTCCAATGAGCAGTTCTTC; CDR3aa: CASSIAGSGRSNEQFF
v_gene: TRBV20-1; j_gene: TRBJ2-1; d_gene: TRBD2; abundance: .; CDR3nt: TGCAGTGCTGACCCGGGACTAGCGGGGGGGTTCACCTACAATGAGCAGTTCTTC; CDR3aa: CSADPGLAGGFTYNEQFF
v_gene: TRBV6-5; j_gene: TRBJ1-6; d_gene: .; abundance: few; CDR3nt: TGTGCCAGCAGTTACTCGCCGGGACAAAAGAGCTCCTATAATTCACCCCTCCACTTT; CDR3aa: CASSYSPGQKSSYNSPLHF
v_gene: TRBV10-3; j_gene: TRBJ2-1; d_gene: .; abundance: .; CDR3nt: TGTGCCATCAGTGCCCCGGGATCCTACGATGAGCAGTTCTTC; CDR3aa: CAISAPGSYDEQFF
v_gene: TRBV7-9; j_gene: TRBJ2-5; d_gene: .; abundance: .; CDR3nt: TGTGCCAGCAGCACGGTCATTTACAATGAGCAGTACTTC; CDR3aa: CASSTVIYNEQYF
v_gene: TRBV3-1; j_gene: TRBJ1-2; d_gene: .; abundance: .; CDR3nt: TGTGCCAGCAGCCAAGCCGGGGAAGGCAACTATGGCTACACCTTC; CDR3aa: CASSQAGEGNYGYTF
v_gene: TRBV9; j_gene: TRBJ2-7; d_gene: .; abundance: few; CDR3nt: TGTGCCAGCAGCGTAGGGACAGCCAACTACGAGCAGTACTTC; CDR3aa: CASSVGTANYEQYF
v_gene: TRBV20-1; j_gene: TRBJ2-7; d_gene: TRBD2; abundance: .; CDR3nt: TGCAGTGCCGGGACGGGACTAGCGGGAGGGCTCGCCTACGAGCAGTACTTC; CDR3aa: CSAGTGLAGGLAYEQYF